This entry lists 21 T cell receptor beta chains sequenced from one sample in a study of shared clonotypes between healthy human individuals. The protocol was immunoSEQ multiplex PCR, while the TCRdb copy is restricted to in-frame clones and leaves out a portion. The table shows just over 2,000,000 clones, with over 85% occurring only once. CD45RO-negative CD8 cells positively selected for CCR7 made up the naive population, which excluded terminally differentiated effector memory CD45RA+ cells. Source material: naive CD8+ T cells sorted from blood. Receptors originate from a man aged 18 to 29 in good health.

The rearrangement uses TRBV4-3 and TRBJ2-1, with 14 bases fitting TRBD2. Germline V CDR1 and CDR2: LGHNA, YSLEER. The CDR3 is 18 residues long. Unmatched junction bases numbered 11, after V lost 3 bases and J lost 7 bases. The CDR3 DNA is TGCGCCAGCAGCCAGGAGGGACTAGCGGGAGATTCCCAGAATGAGCAGTTCTTC. This translates into CASSQEGLAGDSQNEQFF.

Remarks on this clone: This same CDR3 is encoded by further DNA sequences in the sample. The rearrangement uses TRBV6-5 and TRBJ1-5; D call uncertain. CDR3 length: 13 residues. Between the trimmed V and J ends, which lost 2 bases and 1 base, there was a span of 3 bases. Germline V gene sequence: CDR1 MNHEY, CDR2 SVGAGI. The CDR3 bases are TGTGCCAGCAGTTACGGGAGCAATCAGCCCCAGCATTTT. It is translated as CASSYGSNQPQHF.

The chain recombines TRBV28 with TRBJ2-2; 10 nucleotides match TRBD2. V was clipped by 5 bases and J by 4 bases; unmatched bases: 4. The CDR3 has 15 residues. From germline, CDR1 is MDHEN and CDR2 SYDVKM. CDR3 amino acids: CASSPRTSGTGELFF. For the CDR3, the DNA is TGTGCCAGCAGTCCGCGGACTAGCGGCACCGGGGAGCTGTTTTTT.

The chain recombines TRBV9 with TRBJ2-3; D perhaps matches TRBD2 (6 bases). The V gene's germline CDR1 is SGDLS and CDR2 YYNGEE. V lost 4 bases, J lost 5 bases, and 20 bases lay in between. The CDR3 runs to 16 residues. The DNA for the CDR3 is TGTGCCAGCAGCCCCTCGGGAGCGACCCTGGAAGATACGCAGTATTTT. Translating it yields CASSPSGATLEDTQYF.

This clone is a singleton in its sample. The chain couples TRBV11-2 to TRBJ2-7; 7 nucleotides align to TRBD2. The germline V gene has CDR1 SGHAT and CDR2 FQNNGV. CDR3 size: 15 residues. V shed 3 bases, J shed 3 bases, and the junction held 8 bases outside the gene matches. CDR3 region: CASSFAPGGNYEQYF. CDR3 DNA: TGTGCCAGCAGCTTCGCACCCGGGGGGAACTACGAGCAGTACTTC.

The chain combines TRBV19 with TRBJ2-7; D is ambiguous. Trimming removed 2 bases at V and 3 bases at J, with 14 bases between. The CDR3 covers 15 residues. CDR1 and CDR2 (germline): LNHDA, SQIVND (reference sequence). The CDR3 is CASSISFPGGYEQYF. CDR3 nucleotide sequence: TGTGCCAGTAGTATATCTTTCCCGGGCGGCTACGAGCAGTACTTC.

Here the CDR3 reads CASSSQGLWGYTF. The CDR3 DNA reads TGTGCCAGCAGCTCACAGGGGTTATGGGGCTACACCTTC. The chain has TRBV7-6 and TRBJ1-2; TRBD1 matches at 7 bases. Germline lookup yields CDR1 SGHVS and CDR2 FNYEAQ. This CDR3 contains 13 residues. V shed 4 bases and J 8 bases; nucleotides not matched to a gene: 7.

The J gene is TRBJ1-1, the V gene TRBV28; D not resolved. The CDR3 is 13 residues long. Germline V CDR1 and CDR2: MDHEN, SYDVKM. Between the trimmed V and J ends, which lost 6 bases and 0 bases, there was a span of 8 bases. In DNA form, the CDR3 reads TGTGCCAGCAGAAATGTGATGAACACTGAAGCTTTCTTT. Translated, it gives CASRNVMNTEAFF.

J is TRBJ2-1 and V is TRBV6-6; perhaps TRBD1 as D (6 bases). CDR1 MNHNY and CDR2 SVGAGI come from the germline V gene (reference sequence). Deletions cut 0 bases from V and 2 bases from J, with 11 bases between. The CDR3 covers 16 residues. Here the CDR3 reads CASSYSVQGTYNEQFF. CDR3 DNA: TGTGCCAGCAGTTACTCGGTACAGGGAACCTACAATGAGCAGTTCTTC.

The count of this clone is one. The J gene is TRBJ2-7, the V gene TRBV19, with a tentative D call TRBD2 (5 bases). V lost 1 base and J 1 base, leaving 11 bases between the germline ends. Germline CDR1 reads LNHDA; CDR2 reads SQIVND (reference sequence). The CDR3 covers 15 residues. This CDR3 is CASSIGHERSYEQYF. In DNA form, the CDR3 reads TGTGCCAGTAGTATAGGGCACGAGCGGTCCTACGAGCAGTACTTC.

This clone occurred once. The chain carries TRBV29-1 and TRBJ2-3; D is possibly TRBD2 (5 bases). CDR1 is SQVTM, CDR2 ANQGSEA, per germline. This CDR3 has 11 amino acids. Between the trimmed V and J ends, which lost 5 bases and 5 bases, there was a span of 8 bases. CDR3 region: CSVLLGDTQYF. The CDR3 coding sequence is TGCAGCGTTTTACTAGGAGATACGCAGTATTTT.

The V and J genes are TRBV11-2 and TRBJ1-1; tentative D call: TRBD1 (6 bases). V gave up 3 bases and J gave up 4 bases, with 12 bases separating them. CDR3 length: 14 amino acids. Looked up from germline, CDR1 is SGHAT and CDR2 is FQNNGV. Written as DNA, the CDR3 is TGTGCCAGCAGCTTCGGAGGGGGAGGCACTGAAGCTTTCTTT. Residues: CASSFGGGGTEAFF. The whole variable domain, filled in from reference TRBV11-2 and TRBJ1-1, reads EAGVAQSPRYKIIEKRQSVAFWCNPISGHATLYWYQQILGQGPKLLIQFQNNGVVDDSQLPKDRFSAERLKGVDSTLKIQPAKLEDSAVYLCASSFGGGGTEAFFGQGTRLTVV.

CDR3 nucleotides: TGTGCCAGCAGCACGGGACCGCCCTACGAGCAGTACTTC. Protein product: CASSTGPPYEQYF. The chain employs TRBV27 and TRBJ2-7; D is perhaps TRBD1 or TRBD2 (5 bases each). The V end lost 6 bases, the J end lost 2 bases, and 11 bases lay between the germline ends. The CDR3 covers 13 residues. The germline V gene encodes CDR1 MNHEY and CDR2 SMNVEV (reference sequence).

This chain joins TRBV11-1 and TRBJ2-7, with a possible D match to TRBD2 (5 bases). The CDR3 loop spans 15 amino acids. Germline V gives CDR1 SGHAT, CDR2 FQDESV (reference sequence). V dropped 1 base and J dropped 4 bases, with 14 bases sitting between them. CDR3 region: CASSLVSSRFYEQYF. The CDR3 bases are TGTGCCAGCAGCTTAGTGTCTAGCAGGTTTTACGAGCAGTACTTC.

The chain combines TRBV10-3 with TRBJ2-7, with D unclear. The germline V gene encodes CDR1 ENHRY and CDR2 SYGVKD. Trimming took 3 bases from V and 2 from J, leaving 14 bases between them. CDR3 length: 15 residues. CDR3 DNA sequence: TGTGCCATCAGTGACGACGGCAGTAAACCCTACGAGCAGTACTTC. Translated: CAISDDGSKPYEQYF.

This chain joins TRBV13 and TRBJ1-2; 12 nucleotides align to TRBD1. CDR1 PRHDT and CDR2 FYEKMQ come from the germline V gene (reference sequence). The CDR3 is 15 amino acids. V lost 5 bases, J lost 7 bases, and 8 bases stayed unmatched. Here the CDR3 reads CASSPPGQGAFGYTF. The CDR3 region has the DNA TGTGCCAGCAGCCCTCCGGGACAGGGGGCTTTTGGCTACACCTTC.

The J gene is TRBJ2-3, the V gene TRBV28, with 10 bases aligning to TRBD2. The CDR3 has 17 residues. Unmatched junction bases numbered 8, after V lost 3 bases and J lost 2 bases. The germline V gene has CDR1 MDHEN and CDR2 SYDVKM. CDR3 sequence reads: CASSFSASGSDTDTQYF. CDR3 DNA: TGTGCCAGCAGTTTTTCCGCTAGCGGGAGCGACACAGATACGCAGTATTTT. The full variable domain, with the rest looked up from reference TRBV28 and TRBJ2-3, is DVKVTQSSRYLVKRTGEKVFLECVQDMDHENMFWYRQDPGLGLRLIYFSYDVKMKEKGDIPEGYSVSREKKERFSLILESASTNQTSMYLCASSFSASGSDTDTQYFGPGTRLTVL.

The rearrangement links TRBV27 to TRBJ2-7, with D perhaps TRBD1 (6 bases). The V gene lost 8 bases and the J gene lost 1 base, with 12 bases spanning the gap. The CDR3 contains 13 residues. In germline, CDR1 is MNHEY, CDR2 SMNVEV (reference sequence). CDR3 sequence (DNA): TGTGCCAGCCGTGAGGGGGTATCCTACGAGCAGTACTTC. The encoded protein is CASREGVSYEQYF.

CDR3: CASSWGSTDTQYF. In DNA form, the CDR3 reads TGTGCCAGCAGCTGGGGGTCCACAGATACGCAGTATTTT. This chain uses TRBV5-4 with TRBJ2-3, with D perhaps matching TRBD1 or TRBD2 (5 bases each). From germline, CDR1 is SGHNT and CDR2 YYREEE (reference sequence). The CDR3 totals 13 residues. V was trimmed by 3 bases and J by 2 bases, leaving 7 bases between them. Using reference TRBV5-4 and TRBJ2-3 for the parts outside the CDR3, the full variable domain is ETGVTQSPTHLIKTRGQQVTLRCSSQSGHNTVSWYQQALGQGPQFIFQYYREEENGRGNFPPRFSGLQFPNYSSELNVNALELDDSALYLCASSWGSTDTQYFGPGTRLTVL.

The V call is TRBV13, the J call TRBJ1-5; D is ambiguous. Germline V gene lookup returns CDR1 PRHDT and CDR2 FYEKMQ (reference sequence). V gave up 3 bases and J gave up 1 base, with 7 bases separating them. The CDR3 sequence is 14 residues long. The CDR3, as DNA: TGTGCCAGCAGCTTCAGTGGGAGCAATCAGCCCCAGCATTTT. This gives the protein CASSFSGSNQPQHF.

The rearrangement joins TRBV9 to TRBJ2-7; 14 bases map to TRBD2. Trimming cost V 4 bases and J 5 bases; bases outside gene matches: 5. This CDR3 has 15 residues. Looked up from germline, CDR1 is SGDLS and CDR2 is YYNGEE. CDR3 loop: CASSPGTSGSHEQYF. As DNA, the CDR3 is TGTGCCAGCAGCCCAGGGACTAGCGGGAGCCACGAGCAGTACTTC.